The table lists the clone carrying this T cell receptor beta chain with a few counts. Its antigen remains unidentified. The data belong to a study of response to subunit inactivated influenza vaccine. CDR1 MGHRA and CDR2 YSYEKL come from the germline V gene. V lost 2 bases, J lost 6 bases, and 4 bases stayed unmatched. This CDR3 spans 15 amino acids. Findings and caveats of the study: Authors suggested few new T cells are recruited by each seasonal influenza vaccination.

From the RT-PCR reads, TCRdb called clonotypes with MiXCR, one entry per CDR3 protein. The sample shows about 700,000 distinct CDR3 sequences, over 11% of them seen only once. The gene calls are TRBV4-1 and TRBJ1-6; 7 bases map to TRBD1. The TCR sequence derives from a middle-aged man who received an inactivated influenza vaccine. The source material was PBMCs from blood, sampled roughly 2 weeks before vaccination. CDR3 in amino acids: CASSQRGQTNSPLHF. The CDR3 coding sequence is TGCGCCAGCAGCCAACGGGGACAGACTAATTCACCCCTCCACTTT.